The rows below give T cell receptor beta chains drawn from one sample of a study of blood T cells in healthy people across ages. TCRdb reanalysed the 5' RACE reads using MiXCR and keeps one entry per CDR3 protein. The profile shows 800,000 to 900,000 distinct CDR3 sequences, around 62% of them singletons. Source material: blood. Receptors were obtained from a man aged 25 to 40 in good health. Both conserved end residues are part of each CDR3. D genes are given only for firm matches. Some rows have no size entry. The others give once, few or many, or a class for an expanded clone.

TRBV5-6,-,TRBJ2-7,-,CASSLFQGVYEQYF,TGTGCCAGCAGCTTGTTCCAGGGTGTATACGAGCAGTACTTC
TRBV5-1,few,TRBJ2-3,-,CASSLPASTDTQYF,TGCGCCAGCAGCTTACCCGCTAGCACAGATACGCAGTATTTT
TRBV20-1,-,TRBJ2-3,-,CSEVAGVDTQYF,TGCAGTGAGGTTGCAGGGGTAGATACGCAGTATTTT
TRBV28,few,TRBJ1-2,-,CASSFMSAGAGYTF,TGTGCCAGCAGTTTTATGTCAGCCGGGGCTGGCTACACCTTC
TRBV5-1,-,TRBJ2-2,-,CASSLWGPQITNTGELFF,TGCGCCAGCAGCTTGTGGGGGCCCCAGATAACGAACACCGGGGAGCTGTTTTTT
TRBV7-2,once,TRBJ2-5,TRBD2,CASSLWGLATETQYF,TGTGCCAGCAGCTTGTGGGGACTAGCTACTGAGACCCAGTACTTC
TRBV20-1,few,TRBJ2-4,-,CSARGQSINRSLAKNIQYF,TGCAGTGCTAGAGGACAAAGCATAAACAGGTCCCTAGCCAAAAACATTCAGTACTTC
TRBV20-1,-,TRBJ2-7,TRBD1,CSATDRGGYEQYF,TGCAGTGCTACGGACAGGGGCGGTTACGAGCAGTACTTC
TRBV12-3/TRBV12-4,-,TRBJ1-4,-,CASSLEGANEKLFF,TGTGCCAGCAGCCTCGAGGGTGCTAATGAAAAACTGTTTTTT
TRBV28,-,TRBJ2-5,TRBD2,CASRLAGYQETQYF,TGTGCCAGCAGACTAGCGGGGTACCAAGAGACCCAGTACTTC
TRBV5-1,-,TRBJ2-5,TRBD2,CASLGSSGGAHQETQYF,TGCGCCAGCTTGGGGTCTAGCGGGGGAGCTCACCAAGAGACCCAGTACTTC
TRBV20-1,few,TRBJ2-1,-,CSAPGRGTTYNEQFF,TGCAGTGCCCCGGGCCGGGGAACAACTTACAATGAGCAGTTCTTC
TRBV9,once,TRBJ2-7,-,CASSTRWGINYEQYF,TGTGCCAGCAGCACCCGGTGGGGGATCAACTACGAGCAGTACTTC
TRBV7-2,-,TRBJ2-7,-,CASSLEPGNYEQYF,TGTGCCAGCAGCTTAGAACCAGGGAACTACGAGCAGTACTTC
TRBV28,-,TRBJ2-7,TRBD1,CASSADRIDEQYF,TGTGCCAGCAGTGCGGACAGGATTGACGAGCAGTACTTC
TRBV29-1,-,TRBJ1-2,TRBD1,CSAGTVINYGYTF,TGCAGCGCCGGGACAGTTATTAACTATGGCTACACCTTC
TRBV27,once,TRBJ2-7,-,CASSLKSGSSYEQYF,TGTGCCAGCAGTTTAAAAAGCGGAAGCTCCTACGAGCAGTACTTC
TRBV6-5,few,TRBJ1-1,TRBD1,CASSRGQGPFATEAFF,TGTGCCAGCAGCCGTGGACAGGGCCCCTTTGCCACTGAAGCTTTCTTT
TRBV7-2,-,TRBJ2-3,-,CASSLAGLITDTQYF,TGTGCCAGCAGCTTAGCTGGACTAATCACAGATACGCAGTATTTT
TRBV4-3,few,TRBJ1-2,TRBD1,CASSQDGTGGGYTF,TGCGCCAGCAGCCAAGATGGGACAGGGGGCGGCTACACCTTC